One sample yielded the 23 T cell receptor beta chains listed below, sequenced in a study of CD8 T cells in Susac syndrome. Random hexamers served to reverse transcribe roughly 0.45 to 1 ug RNA. TCRdb fed the immunoSEQ multiplex PCR reads into MiXCR, producing one record per CDR3 protein. The table shows about 190,000 distinct CDR3 sequences, with around 90% occurring only once. The source material was CD4+ T cells from PBMCs. These TCRs come from a human donor with Susac syndrome.

The V and J genes are TRBV12-3 or TRBV12-4 and TRBJ2-5; 9 bases are shared with TRBD1. The CDR3 runs 15 residues. V was clipped by 5 bases and J by 5 bases; unmatched bases: 9. DNA for the CDR3: TGTGCCAGCAGTGCGGGACAGGGTGGCTGGGAGACCCAGTACTTC. Translated: CASSAGQGGWETQYF.

The rearrangement joins TRBV20-1 to TRBJ2-7; the match to TRBD1 covers 9 bases. CDR1 and CDR2 (germline): DFQATT, SNEGSKA (reference sequence). The CDR3 runs 14 residues. J was trimmed by 3 bases and V by 6 bases; bases with no gene match: 9. CDR3 residues: CSACRQGGIYEQYF. CDR3 in DNA: TGCAGTGCCTGTAGACAGGGGGGGATCTACGAGCAGTACTTC.

The chain joins TRBV29-1 to TRBJ2-7, with 8 bases lining up with TRBD2. Germline V lookup: CDR1 SQVTM, CDR2 ANQGSEA. V shed 3 bases and J 3 bases; nucleotides not matched to a gene: 7. This CDR3 spans 14 amino acids. CDR3 in amino acids: CSVEKAGVLYEQYF. The CDR3 region has the DNA TGCAGCGTTGAGAAAGCGGGAGTGCTCTACGAGCAGTACTTC.

The chain couples TRBV5-1 to TRBJ1-2; 7 bases agree with TRBD1. Germline-derived CDR1 and CDR2 are SGHRS and YFSETQ. J was trimmed by 4 bases and V by 4 bases; bases with no gene match: 10. The CDR3 runs 15 residues. Written as DNA, the CDR3 is TGCGCCAGCAGCATCGGGACAGAAAACCCCTATGGCTACACCTTC. It specifies CASSIGTENPYGYTF.

This clonotype appeared once. The CDR3 DNA reads as TGCAGTGCTAGTAGTATAACCTACAATGAGCAGTTCTTC. Protein product: CSASSITYNEQFF. The rearrangement joins TRBV20-1 to TRBJ2-1; no reliable D call. The CDR3 runs 13 residues. The germline V and J ends were trimmed by 3 bases and 2 bases, with 8 bases remaining between them. Germline loops: CDR1 DFQATT, CDR2 SNEGSKA (reference sequence).

This sequence joins TRBV24-1 and TRBJ1-3; D not certain. The CDR3 covers 19 residues. Germline-derived CDR1 and CDR2 are KGHDR and SFDVKD. V was cut by 5 bases and J by 0 bases, with 22 bases left in between. This chain's CDR3 is CATSARTERSIDSGNTIYF. CDR3 DNA sequence: TGTGCCACCAGTGCCCGGACCGAACGATCAATCGACTCTGGAAACACCATATATTTT.

The chain links TRBV7-6 to TRBJ1-6; 7 bases fit TRBD1. The V gene's germline CDR1 is SGHVS and CDR2 FNYEAQ. V was pared by 4 bases and J by 11 bases, with 8 bases of the junction left unmatched. CDR3 length equals 14 residues. The CDR3 DNA reads TGTGCCAGCAGCTCCCAGACAGGGCCCGCACCCCTCCACTTT. Protein product: CASSSQTGPAPLHF.

The V gene is TRBV9, the J gene TRBJ2-5; D gene uncertain. The CDR3 spans 12 residues. In germline, CDR1 is SGDLS, CDR2 YYNGEE. The V end was cut by 6 bases, the J end by 4 bases, with 10 bases between. DNA for the CDR3: TGTGCCAGCACCGTGTACTCAGAGACCCAGTACTTC. Encoded protein: CASTVYSETQYF.

The chain couples TRBV2 to TRBJ1-5; D gene uncertain. The CDR3 totals 13 residues. The germline V gene has CDR1 SNHLY and CDR2 FYNNEI. Deletions cut 8 bases from V and 2 bases from J, with 10 bases between. CDR3 bases: TGTGCCAGCGCCTGGGGTGGCAATCAGCCCCAGCATTTT. Its translation is CASAWGGNQPQHF.

The V gene is TRBV10-3, the J gene TRBJ2-7, with 15 positions matching TRBD2. J gave up 4 bases and V 0 bases, and 4 bases lay outside the gene matches. Germline CDR1 and CDR2: ENHRY and SYGVKD. CDR3 length: 17 residues. The CDR3 protein is CAISESPGLAGGYEQYF. CDR3 bases: TGTGCCATCAGTGAGTCCCCCGGACTAGCGGGAGGGTACGAGCAGTACTTC.

This clonotype was detected once. V is TRBV30 and J is TRBJ1-1; D not resolved. Germline loops: CDR1 GTSNPN, CDR2 SVGIG (reference sequence). The CDR3 spans 17 residues. V lost 2 bases, J lost 1 base, and 20 bases lay in between. DNA of the CDR3: TGTGCCTGGAGTCCGCACACCTCTACGACGGCGAACACTGAAGCTTTCTTT. Translated, it gives CAWSPHTSTTANTEAFF.

V usage is TRBV20-1 and J usage is TRBJ2-7; TRBD1 might be the D (6 bases). Germline CDR1 reads DFQATT; CDR2 reads SNEGSKA (reference sequence). V lost 3 bases to trimming and J lost 3 bases, with 21 bases between them. This CDR3 comprises 16 residues. DNA for the CDR3: TGCAGTGCTAGTTTGGACAGCTCATCTATAAACTACGAGCAGTACTTC. The encoded protein is CSASLDSSSINYEQYF.

The rearrangement links TRBV5-6 to TRBJ2-7, with 10 bases identical to TRBD2. The CDR3 contains 15 residues. V dropped 0 bases and J dropped 7; count of bases not matched to a gene: 7. Germline lookup yields CDR1 SGHDT and CDR2 YYEEEE. DNA of the CDR3: TGTGCCAGCAGCTTGGGCACTAGCGGGATGGGGGAGCAGTACTTC. Encoded protein: CASSLGTSGMGEQYF.

The chain carries TRBV20-1 and TRBJ1-3; tentatively, D is TRBD1 (5 bases). Germline-derived CDR1 and CDR2 are DFQATT and SNEGSKA (reference sequence). Trimming stripped 3 bases from V and 0 bases from J, with 12 bases between. CDR3 length: 15 amino acids. CDR3 DNA: TGCAGTGCTAGTCCTCAGGGCTACTCTGGAAACACCATATATTTT. This codes for CSASPQGYSGNTIYF.

The chain links TRBV28 to TRBJ1-2; tentative D call: TRBD1 (6 bases). Germline V gene sequence: CDR1 MDHEN, CDR2 SYDVKM. Trimming shortened V by 3 bases and J by 6 bases, and 11 bases separated the two germline ends. This CDR3 has 13 residues. CDR3 sequence (DNA): TGTGCCAGCAGTTTCCAGGGGAGTGATGGCTACACCTTC. It yields the protein CASSFQGSDGYTF.

The chain couples TRBV5-1 to TRBJ2-5, with D uncertain. CDR1 and CDR2 (germline): SGHRS, YFSETQ. The CDR3 contains 12 residues. V shed 5 bases and J shed 2 bases, with 7 bases lying between them. CDR3 amino acids: CASRELQETQYF. In nucleotides, the CDR3 is TGCGCCAGCAGGGAGCTTCAAGAGACCCAGTACTTC.

This clonotype was recorded only once. The gene calls are TRBV9 and TRBJ2-5; the D gene is possibly TRBD1 (5 bases). The CDR3 runs 14 residues. V was trimmed by 4 bases and J by 3 bases, leaving 13 bases between them. The germline V gene encodes CDR1 SGDLS and CDR2 YYNGEE. In nucleotides, the CDR3 is TGTGCCAGCAGCCGCAGTCCCAGGGAAGAGACCCAGTACTTC. Its protein is CASSRSPREETQYF.

The rearrangement joins TRBV18 to TRBJ2-1; 7 bases map to TRBD1. The ends lost 5 bases at V and 12 bases at J; junction bases unmatched: 13. The CDR3 length is 14 residues. Germline CDR1 is KGHSH and CDR2 is LQKENI. CDR3 coding DNA: TGTGCCAGCTCAACAACCGGGACAGTGCTTGGGCAGTTCTTC. This gives the protein CASSTTGTVLGQFF.

In this sample, this clonotype turned up once. The chain employs TRBV3-1 and TRBJ2-1, with D unclear. The V end lost 1 base, the J end lost 5 bases, and 9 bases lay between the germline ends. CDR3 size: 14 residues. Germline lookup yields CDR1 LGHDT and CDR2 YNNKEL (reference sequence). The CDR3 sequence: CASSQGEQNNEQFF. The CDR3 DNA reads TGTGCCAGCAGCCAAGGAGAACAAAACAATGAGCAGTTCTTC.

This chain connects TRBV2 to TRBJ2-3; D call uncertain. V gave up 6 bases and J gave up 2 bases, with 12 bases separating them. Germline CDR1 reads SNHLY; CDR2 reads FYNNEI. The CDR3 extends over 14 amino acids. CDR3: CASRSQSNTDTQYF. The CDR3 bases are TGTGCCAGCAGGTCCCAGAGTAACACAGATACGCAGTATTTT. The full variable domain, its missing parts supplied by reference TRBV2 and TRBJ2-3, is EPEVTQTPSHQVTQMGQEVILRCVPISNHLYFYWYRQILGQKVEFLVSFYNNEISEKSEIFDDQFSVERPDGSNFTLKIRSTKLEDSAMYFCASRSQSNTDTQYFGPGTRLTVL.

A few counts support this clonotype. The gene calls are TRBV9 and TRBJ1-5; 10 positions agree with TRBD1. The CDR3 extends over 13 amino acids. Germline CDR1 reads SGDLS; CDR2 reads YYNGEE. Trimming removed 4 bases from V and 7 bases from J; junction bases left unmatched: 2. Here the CDR3 reads CASSLTGGQPQHF. CDR3 coding DNA: TGTGCCAGCAGCTTGACAGGGGGCCAGCCCCAGCATTTT.

V gene TRBV29-1 combines with J gene TRBJ2-3, with TRBD2 matching over 9 bases. The CDR3 has 15 residues. The V gene's germline CDR1 is SQVTM and CDR2 ANQGSEA. With 6 bases clipped from V and 2 bases from J, the junction kept 9 bases outside the gene matches. The CDR3 sequence: CSVNWASGITDTQYF. The CDR3, as DNA: TGCAGCGTCAATTGGGCTAGCGGGATCACAGATACGCAGTATTTT.

This chain links TRBV6-5 with TRBJ1-4, with 7 positions matching TRBD1. The CDR3 length is 13 residues. Losses at the gene ends were 6 bases for V and 8 bases for J; bases not matched to a gene: 6. From germline, CDR1 is MNHEY and CDR2 SVGAGI. CDR3: CASRGDSREKLFF. CDR3 nucleotides: TGTGCCAGCAGAGGGGACAGTCGAGAAAAACTGTTTTTT.